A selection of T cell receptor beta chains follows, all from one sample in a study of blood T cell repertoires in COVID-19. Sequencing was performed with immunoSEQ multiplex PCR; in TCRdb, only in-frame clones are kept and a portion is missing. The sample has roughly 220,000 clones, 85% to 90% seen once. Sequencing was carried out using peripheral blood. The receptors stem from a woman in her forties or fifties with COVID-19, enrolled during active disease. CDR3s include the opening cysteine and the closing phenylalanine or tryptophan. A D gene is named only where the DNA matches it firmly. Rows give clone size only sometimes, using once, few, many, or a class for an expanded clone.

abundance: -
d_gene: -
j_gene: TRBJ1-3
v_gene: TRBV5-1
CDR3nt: TGCGCCAGCAGTTTGCAGGGTGCTGGAAACACCATATATTTT
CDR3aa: CASSLQGAGNTIYF

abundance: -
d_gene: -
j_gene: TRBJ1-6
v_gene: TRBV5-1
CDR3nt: TGCGCCAGCAGCCCTAGGGAGACAGGATTAGGATCACCCCTCCACTTT
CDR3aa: CASSPRETGLGSPLHF

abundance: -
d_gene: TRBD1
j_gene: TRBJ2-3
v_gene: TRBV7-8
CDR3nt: TGTGCCAGCAGCTTAGGACAGGGGGCTAGCACAGATACGCAGTATTTT
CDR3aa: CASSLGQGASTDTQYF

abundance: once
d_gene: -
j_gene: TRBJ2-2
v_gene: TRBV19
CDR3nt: TGTGCCAGTAGTATTGCCGTGGGCACGAACACCGGGGAGCTGTTTTTT
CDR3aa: CASSIAVGTNTGELFF

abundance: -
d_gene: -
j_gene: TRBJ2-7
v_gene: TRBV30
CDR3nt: TGTGCCTGGAGTGTGGCCCCTGGGGGGAACGAGCAGTACTTC
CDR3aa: CAWSVAPGGNEQYF

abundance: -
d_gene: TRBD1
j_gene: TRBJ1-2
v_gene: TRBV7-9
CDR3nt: TGTGCCAGCGCGGGACAGTTAGACGCTCAAGGTGGCTACACCTTC
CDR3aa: CASAGQLDAQGGYTF

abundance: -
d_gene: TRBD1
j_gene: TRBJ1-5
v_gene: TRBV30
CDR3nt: TGTGCCTGGAGTGTACAGGGGGGTCAGCCCCAGCATTTT
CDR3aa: CAWSVQGGQPQHF

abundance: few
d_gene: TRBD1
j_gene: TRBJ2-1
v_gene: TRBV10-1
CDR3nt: TGCGCCAGCAGTGAGAGCAGGGGGACCCTATACAATGAGCAGTTCTTC
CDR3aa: CASSESRGTLYNEQFF

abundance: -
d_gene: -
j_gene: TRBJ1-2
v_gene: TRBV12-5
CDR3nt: TGTGCTAGTGGTTTGCCACCCTGGGGGGGTGCCTATGGCTACACCTTC
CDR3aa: CASGLPPWGGAYGYTF

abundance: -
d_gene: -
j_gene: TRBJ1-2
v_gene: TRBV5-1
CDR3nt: TGCGCCAGCAGCTTGACAGACTATGGCTACACCTTC
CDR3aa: CASSLTDYGYTF

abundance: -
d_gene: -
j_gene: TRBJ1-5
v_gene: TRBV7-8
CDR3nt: TGTGCCAGCAGCTTTAGGGGGGGACAGCCCCAGCATTTT
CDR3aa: CASSFRGGQPQHF

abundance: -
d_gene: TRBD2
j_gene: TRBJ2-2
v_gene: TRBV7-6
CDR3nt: TGTGCCAGCAGCTTATCGTCCGGGGGAGGGACCGGGGAGCTGTTTTTT
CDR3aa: CASSLSSGGGTGELFF

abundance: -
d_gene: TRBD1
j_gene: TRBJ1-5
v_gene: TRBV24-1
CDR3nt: TGTGCCACCAGTGAAAGGGGACAGGGAATCAATCAGCCCCAGCATTTT
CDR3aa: CATSERGQGINQPQHF

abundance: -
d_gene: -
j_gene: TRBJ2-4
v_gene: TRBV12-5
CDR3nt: TGTGCTAGTGGTCCAGGGGAGAGAGGCATTCAGTACTTC
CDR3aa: CASGPGERGIQYF

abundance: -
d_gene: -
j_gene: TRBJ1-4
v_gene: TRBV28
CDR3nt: TGTGCCAGCAGGAAGGGGCCGACTAATGAAAAACTGTTTTTT
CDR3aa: CASRKGPTNEKLFF

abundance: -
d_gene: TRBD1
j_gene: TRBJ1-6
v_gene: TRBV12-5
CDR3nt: TGTGCTAGTGGTTTTGCCGGGACAGGGGATTCACCCCTCCACTTT
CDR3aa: CASGFAGTGDSPLHF

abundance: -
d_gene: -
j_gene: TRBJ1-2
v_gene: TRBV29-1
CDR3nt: TGCAGCGTTGAAGGCGGCATGCGGGGTGGCTACACCTTC
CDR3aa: CSVEGGMRGGYTF

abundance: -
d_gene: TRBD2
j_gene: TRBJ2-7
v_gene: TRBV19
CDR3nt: TGTGCCACCTCCCGGGGGACTAGCGGGGGGTCCTCCTACGAGCAGTACTTC
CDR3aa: CATSRGTSGGSSYEQYF

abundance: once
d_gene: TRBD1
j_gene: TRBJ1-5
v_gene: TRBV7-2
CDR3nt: TGTGCCAGCAGCCCCAGGGGGACGCTATACCAGCCCCAGCATTTT
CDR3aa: CASSPRGTLYQPQHF

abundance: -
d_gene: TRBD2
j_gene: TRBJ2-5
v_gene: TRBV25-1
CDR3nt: TGTGCCAGCAGTTGGGAGGGGTCCGGGACCCAGTACTTC
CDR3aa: CASSWEGSGTQYF

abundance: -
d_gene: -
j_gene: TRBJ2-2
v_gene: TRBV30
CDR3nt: TGTGCCTGGAGGGGGCAGTCCACCGGGGAGCTGTTTTTT
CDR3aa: CAWRGQSTGELFF

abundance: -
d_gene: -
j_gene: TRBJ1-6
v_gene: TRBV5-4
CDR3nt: TGTGCCAGCAGCCCTCTGAGGGGGCCCCTCCACTTT
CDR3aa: CASSPLRGPLHF

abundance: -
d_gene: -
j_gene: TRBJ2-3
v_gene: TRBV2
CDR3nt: TGTGCCACTAAGAGGACCCCAGCGGCAGATACGCAGTATTTT
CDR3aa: CATKRTPAADTQYF

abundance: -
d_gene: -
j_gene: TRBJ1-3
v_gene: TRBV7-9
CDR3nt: TGTGCCAGCAGCCCCGGTCGGCCAGGGATCATCTCTGGAAACACCATATATTTT
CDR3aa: CASSPGRPGIISGNTIYF

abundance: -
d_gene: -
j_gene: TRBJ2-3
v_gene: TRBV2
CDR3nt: TGTGCCAGCAGCCCCAATACAGAGACCGACACAGATACGCAGTATTTT
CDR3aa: CASSPNTETDTDTQYF

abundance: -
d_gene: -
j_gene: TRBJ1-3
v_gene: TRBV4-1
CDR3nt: TGCGCCAGCAGGGATATCCGGACAGACGGAAACACCATATATTTT
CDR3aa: CASRDIRTDGNTIYF

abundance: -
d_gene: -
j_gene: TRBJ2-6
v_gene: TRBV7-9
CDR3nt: TGTGCCAGCACCCTAGACTCTGGGGCCAACGTCCTGACTTTC
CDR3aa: CASTLDSGANVLTF

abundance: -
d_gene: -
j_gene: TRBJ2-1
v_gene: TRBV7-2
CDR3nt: TGTGCCAGCAGCTTAGCCCTAGGCAGGGGATACAATGAGCAGTTCTTC
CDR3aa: CASSLALGRGYNEQFF

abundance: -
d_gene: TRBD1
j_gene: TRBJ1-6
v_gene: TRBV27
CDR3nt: TGTGCCAGCAGTTTATCAGGGGGCCCCTATAATTCACCCCTCCACTTT
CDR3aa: CASSLSGGPYNSPLHF

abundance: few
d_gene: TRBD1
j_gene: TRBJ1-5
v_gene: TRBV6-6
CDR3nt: TGTGCCAGCAGTCGGAAAAGGTCCGGGACAGGGTTTGCGACTCAGCCCCAGCATTTT
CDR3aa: CASSRKRSGTGFATQPQHF

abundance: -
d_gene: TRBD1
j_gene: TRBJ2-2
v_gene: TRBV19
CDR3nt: TGTGCCAGTAGTCCCCGAGGACAGGGTATTTGGACCGGGGAGCTGTTTTTT
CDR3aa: CASSPRGQGIWTGELFF

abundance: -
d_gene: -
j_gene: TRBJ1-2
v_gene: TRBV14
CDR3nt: TGTGCCAGCAGCCCAAAGTTCGGCTATGGCTACACCTTC
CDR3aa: CASSPKFGYGYTF

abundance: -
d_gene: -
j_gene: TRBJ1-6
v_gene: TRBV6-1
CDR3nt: TGTGCCAGCAGTGGCCAGGTTACCGGCTCTAATTCACCCCTCCACTTT
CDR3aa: CASSGQVTGSNSPLHF

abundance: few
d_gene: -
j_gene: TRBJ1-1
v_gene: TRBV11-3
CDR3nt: TGTGCCAGCAGCCTCTGGGAGGAGTTTTTAATCACTGAAGCTTTCTTT
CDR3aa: CASSLWEEFLITEAFF

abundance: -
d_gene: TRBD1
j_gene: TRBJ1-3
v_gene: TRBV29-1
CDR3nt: TGCAGCGTTGGACAGGGGGCTGGAAACACCATATATTTT
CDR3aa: CSVGQGAGNTIYF

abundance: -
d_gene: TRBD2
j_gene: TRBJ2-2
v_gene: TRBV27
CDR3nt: TGTGCCAGCGGAGCGGGGGGCCGTGCCGGGGAGCTGTTTTTT
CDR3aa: CASGAGGRAGELFF